Below, 31 T cell receptor beta chains from the same sample are listed, as sequenced in a study of breast tumors, draining lymph nodes, adjacent tissues. One entry per CDR3 protein results from TCRdb running MiXCR on the multiplex PCR reads. This sample has over 60,000 distinct CDR3 sequences, with around two fifths found just once. Sequencing used breast tumor tissue. All receptors come from a female donor with breast cancer. Some clones in this sample may be carry-over from other donors' samples.

The J gene is TRBJ1-4, the V gene TRBV7-3, with TRBD1 as a possible D gene (6 bases). The V end lost 6 bases, the J end lost 7 bases, and 21 bases lay between the germline ends. From germline, CDR1 is SGHTA and CDR2 FQGTGA. This CDR3 is built from 16 residues. The CDR3 protein is CASRPGRGGAREKLFF. The CDR3 coding sequence is TGTGCCAGCAGGCCCGGACGCGGGGGGGCGCGTGAAAAACTGTTTTTT. Variable domain in full (rest from reference TRBV7-3 and TRBJ1-4): GAGVSQTPSNKVTEKGKYVELRCDPISGHTALYWYRQSLGQGPEFLIYFQGTGAADDSGLPNDRFFAVRPEGSVSTLKIQRTERGDSAVYLCASRPGRGGAREKLFFGSGTQLSVL.

The sample holds many counts of this clonotype. The rearrangement uses TRBV7-8 and TRBJ2-7, with D unresolved. Germline V gene sequence: CDR1 SGHVS, CDR2 FQNEAQ. The CDR3 spans 12 residues. The germline V and J ends were trimmed by 1 base and 2 bases, with 3 bases remaining between them. For the CDR3, the DNA is TGTGCCAGCAGCTTAGGTACCTACGAGCAGTACTTC. It yields the protein CASSLGTYEQYF.

Remarks on this clonotype: Germline and junction disagree at one end, which may indicate a read error. The V and J genes are TRBV20-1 and TRBJ2-5; TRBD1 agrees at 12 bases. Germline lookup yields CDR1 DFQATT and CDR2 SNEGSKA (reference sequence). CDR3 length: 16 amino acids. CDR3 DNA: TGCGGTGCCCGCGGGGGGACAGGGGGCTTGTGGGAGACCCAGTACTTT. It yields the protein CGARGGTGGLWETQYF.

The J gene is TRBJ2-3, the V gene TRBV5-4; the D is unclear. CDR1 and CDR2 (germline): SGHNT, YYREEE (reference sequence). This CDR3 is built from 16 residues. V was shortened by 3 bases and J by 0 bases, with 14 bases between the two germline ends. The CDR3 loop is CASSSKLMTSTDTQYF. CDR3 sequence (DNA): TGTGCCAGCAGCTCCAAGCTGATGACTAGCACAGATACGCAGTATTTT. Together with reference TRBV5-4 and TRBJ2-3, the CDR3 gives the full variable domain: ETGVTQSPTHLIKTRGQQVTLRCSSQSGHNTVSWYQQALGQGPQFIFQYYREEENGRGNFPPRFSGLQFPNYSSELNVNALELDDSALYLCASSSKLMTSTDTQYFGPGTRLTVL.

This clonotype appeared once. The V gene is TRBV11-3, the J gene TRBJ1-2; TRBD1 is a possible D gene (6 bases). V lost 1 base to trimming and J lost 7 bases, with 16 bases between them. The CDR3 sequence is 15 residues long. CDR1 is SGHNT, CDR2 YENEEA, per germline. CDR3 nucleotide sequence: TGTGCCAGCAGCTTAGCCCTCACGGGGGGGCGTGGCTACACCTTC. Amino acids: CASSLALTGGRGYTF.

With regard to this clonotype: One junction end does not reproduce the germline sequence, and a read error may be involved. V is TRBV11-3 and J is TRBJ2-2, with D perhaps matching TRBD2 (5 bases). CDR3 length: 15 amino acids. The germline gives CDR1 SGHNT, CDR2 YENEEA. This CDR3 is CASSLSSLNTGEPFF. The CDR3 DNA follows: TGTGCCAGCAGTTTATCGAGCCTTAACACCGGGGAGCCGTTTTTT.

V usage is TRBV9 and J usage is TRBJ2-7; D might be TRBD2 (6 bases). V lost 2 bases, J lost 3 bases, and 12 bases lay in between. CDR1 SGDLS and CDR2 YYNGEE come from the germline V gene. This CDR3 spans 14 amino acids. The CDR3 spells CASSVRDFGYEQYF. The CDR3 DNA reads TGTGCCAGCAGCGTGCGGGACTTCGGCTACGAGCAGTACTTC.

In the case of this clonotype: A much larger clone differs by one base, so this may be a read error. This sequence joins TRBV27 and TRBJ1-3; 7 bases are a match to TRBD1. The CDR3 contains 16 residues. V lost 8 bases and J lost 8; bases outside the gene matches: 18. In germline, CDR1 is MNHEY, CDR2 SMNVEV (reference sequence). Here the CDR3 reads CASPITGQVDGDTIYF. CDR3 coding DNA: TGTGCCAGCCCCATCACCGGACAGGTGGACGGAGACACCATATATTTT.

This clonotype was seen at least ten times. The rearrangement joins TRBV11-2 to TRBJ2-3; D is tentatively TRBD1 or TRBD2 (5 bases each). Germline CDR1 reads SGHAT; CDR2 reads FQNNGV. The length of the CDR3 is 14 residues. V was clipped by 0 bases and J by 7 bases, with 11 bases between them. The CDR3, as DNA: TGTGCCAGCAGCTTAGACTGGGGGTTTAATACGCAGTATTTT. Encoded protein: CASSLDWGFNTQYF.

The genes are TRBV4-1 and TRBJ2-3; 7 bases are a match to TRBD2. Germline CDR1 and CDR2: MGHRA and YSYEKL. The CDR3 spans 14 residues. V dropped 0 bases and J dropped 5; count of bases not matched to a gene: 2. The CDR3 spells CASSQESGGDTQYF. For the CDR3, the DNA is TGCGCCAGCAGCCAAGAGTCGGGGGGAGATACGCAGTATTTT.

With regard to this clonotype: A single base separates this from a much larger clone, so it may be a read error. This chain joins TRBV5-6 and TRBJ1-2, with D unresolved. The germline V and J ends were trimmed by 0 bases and 3 bases, with 9 bases remaining between them. The length of the CDR3 is 14 residues. CDR1 SGHDT and CDR2 YYEEEE come from the germline V gene. The CDR3 here is CASSLATAHYGYTF. DNA for the CDR3: TGTGCCAGCAGCTTGGCCACGGCCCACTATGGCTACACCTTC.

Comments on this clonotype: As the CDR3 is not closed by the conserved phenylalanine or tryptophan, this likely results from a read error. V gene TRBV7-9 combines with J gene TRBJ2-7, with a tentative D call TRBD1 (6 bases). Trimming shortened V by 6 bases and J by 3 bases, and 15 bases separated the two germline ends. This CDR3 comprises 14 residues. The germline V gene has CDR1 SEHNR and CDR2 FQNEAQ (reference sequence). The CDR3: CASSPTRTVYEQYS. The CDR3, as DNA: TGTGCCAGCAGTCCGACTCGGACAGTCTACGAGCAGTACTCC.

Concerning this clonotype: No conserved phenylalanine or tryptophan ends this CDR3, so it is likely a read error. The rearrangement links TRBV7-9 to TRBJ2-1; possible D gene TRBD2, 5 bases. The CDR3 runs to 12 residues. Germline CDR1 reads SEHNR; CDR2 reads FQNEAQ (reference sequence). V shed 7 bases and J shed 6 bases, with 10 bases lying between them. The CDR3 bases are TGTGCCAGCATCAAACTAGGCAATGAGCAGTTCCTC. As protein: CASIKLGNEQFL.

This clonotype was recorded a few times. V and J are TRBV7-8 and TRBJ1-5, with 10 nucleotides matching TRBD1. This CDR3 comprises 15 residues. CDR1 and CDR2 from the germline V gene are SGHVS and FQNEAQ. V shed 5 bases and J 6 bases; nucleotides not matched to a gene: 7. CDR3 in amino acids: CASSGDRGPSQPQHF. The CDR3 nucleotides are TGTGCCAGCAGCGGGGACAGGGGCCCCAGTCAGCCCCAGCATTTT.

The CDR3 sequence: CASSSGNRGNTIYF. The CDR3 bases are TGCGCCAGCAGCTCAGGGAATCGCGGAAACACCATATATTTT. This sequence joins TRBV5-1 and TRBJ1-3; tentatively, D is TRBD1 (5 bases). The CDR3 runs 14 residues. Germline V CDR1 and CDR2: SGHRS, YFSETQ. The V gene lost 3 bases and the J gene lost 4 bases, with 11 bases spanning the gap.

Ten or more counts support this clonotype. The chain recombines TRBV19 with TRBJ2-3, with 7 bases that match TRBD2. Trimming at V came to 5 bases and at J to 0 bases, leaving 8 bases not matched to a gene. Germline assignment: CDR1 LNHDA and CDR2 SQIVND (reference sequence). This CDR3 has 16 residues. The CDR3 DNA reads as TGTGCCAGTAGTTGGCGGGGAGGGGCTAGCACAGATACGCAGTATTTT. Encoded protein: CASSWRGGASTDTQYF.

This clonotype was recorded once. Because the CDR3's place on the DNA is in doubt, the DNA is left out and the CDR3 is given as listed by TCRdb. This rearrangement joins TRBV12-3 or TRBV12-4 to TRBJ1-2; TRBD1, the table's D call, lacks a check against the DNA. The CDR3 length is 12 residues, termini included. The CDR3 is CASSFVGAGNTF.

The chain joins TRBV7-6 to TRBJ2-7; 9 bases line up with TRBD1. Losses at the gene ends were 1 base for V and 3 bases for J; bases not matched to a gene: 10. The length of the CDR3 is 17 residues. Germline CDR1 reads SGHVS; CDR2 reads FNYEAQ. The CDR3 loop reads CASSLGGTGTENYEQYF. The CDR3 bases are TGTGCCAGCAGCTTAGGGGGGACAGGGACTGAAAACTACGAGCAGTACTTC.

This clonotype was recorded many times. V gene TRBV6-5 combines with J gene TRBJ1-6; the D is unclear. The ends were cut back, 2 bases at V and 6 bases at J, with 11 bases in the middle. Germline values: CDR1 MNHEY, CDR2 SVGAGI. This CDR3 has 15 residues. This CDR3 is CASSYGVQSNSPLHF. As DNA, the CDR3 is TGTGCCAGCAGTTACGGGGTACAGAGTAATTCACCCCTCCACTTT.

V and J are TRBV20-1 and TRBJ1-3; TRBD1 matches at 8 bases. The germline CDR1 and CDR2 sequences are DFQATT and SNEGSKA (reference sequence). V lost 3 bases and J lost 7; bases outside the gene matches: 8. The CDR3 is 14 amino acids. The CDR3 reads CSARDRVIPNTIYF. CDR3 nucleotide sequence: TGCAGTGCTAGGGACAGGGTTATCCCGAACACCATATATTTT.

This clonotype was seen repeatedly, ten times or more. The rearrangement links TRBV6-6 to TRBJ2-3, with D possibly being TRBD1 or TRBD2 (5 bases each). In germline, CDR1 is MNHNY, CDR2 SVGAGI (reference sequence). There are 16 residues in the CDR3. Trimming left V 5 bases short and J 0 bases short, with 15 bases between. CDR3 region: CASSHPGRDSTDTQYF. DNA of the CDR3: TGTGCCAGCAGTCACCCCGGCCGGGACAGCACAGATACGCAGTATTTT.

Ten or more counts support this clonotype. A single base separates this from a much larger clone, so it may be a read error. The rearrangement uses TRBV20-1 and TRBJ2-5, with D maybe TRBD2 (6 bases). This CDR3 has 14 amino acids. Germline lookup yields CDR1 DFQATT and CDR2 SNEGSKA (reference sequence). Trimming removed 0 bases at V and 7 bases at J, with 15 bases between. The CDR3 coding sequence is TGCAGTGCTAGAGAGGGGACTTGGCTGGCGACCCAGTACTTC. Its translation: CSAREGTWLATQYF.

As regards this clonotype: Compared with germline, one end of the junction differs, possibly owing to a read error. CDR3 residues: CASSHSPTSGRGNEQYF. Here the CDR3 DNA reads TGTGCCAGCAGTCACTCCCCGACTAGCGGGAGAGGCAATGAGCAGTATTTT. The chain employs TRBV6-5 and TRBJ2-3; the match to TRBD2 covers 12 bases. Germline-derived CDR1 and CDR2 are MNHEY and SVGAGI. This CDR3 has 17 amino acids.

This clonotype was seen ten or more times. The chain employs TRBV7-2 and TRBJ2-5, with D tentatively TRBD2 (6 bases). CDR3 length equals 13 residues. CDR1 is SGHTA and CDR2 is FQGNSA in the germline V gene. Trimming cost V 5 bases and J 5 bases, with 12 bases left between them. The CDR3 DNA reads TGTGCCAGCAGCCGAATCCGGGGGGAGACCCAGTACTTC. It translates to CASSRIRGETQYF.

This clonotype was seen many times. V gene TRBV7-9 combines with J gene TRBJ2-3, with D tentatively TRBD2 (5 bases). The length of the CDR3 is 17 residues. Trimming cost V 1 base and J 1 base, with 15 bases left between them. Looked up from germline, CDR1 is SEHNR and CDR2 is FQNEAQ (reference sequence). The CDR3 protein is CASSLGLAQLRTDTQYF. In DNA form, the CDR3 reads TGTGCCAGCAGCTTAGGTCTAGCTCAGCTTCGCACAGATACGCAGTATTTT.

The sample holds many counts of this clonotype. The chain employs TRBV5-1 and TRBJ2-2; D is perhaps TRBD2 (5 bases). CDR1 is SGHRS and CDR2 is YFSETQ in the germline V gene. The CDR3 is 18 residues long. Trimming left V 6 bases short and J 1 base short, with 22 bases between. The CDR3 loop is CASIRDNTSPRNTGELFF. The CDR3 region has the DNA TGCGCCAGCATCCGGGATAACACCTCACCCAGGAACACCGGGGAGCTGTTTTTT.

The table lists this clonotype with many counts. The chain combines TRBV15 with TRBJ1-4; D gene ambiguous. The germline CDR1 and CDR2 sequences are LNHNV and YYDKDF (reference sequence). V gave up 8 bases and J gave up 8 bases, with 12 bases separating them. This CDR3 contains 12 residues. CDR3 nucleotides: TGTGCCACCTCTCACCAGGAAGAAAAACTGTTTTTT. Protein sequence: CATSHQEEKLFF.

This clonotype was seen at least ten times. The J gene is TRBJ2-1, the V gene TRBV12-3 or TRBV12-4, with TRBD2 identical over 12 bases. The CDR3 runs to 15 residues. Trimming took 5 bases from V and 13 from J; bases not matched to a gene: 12. DNA for the CDR3: TGTGCCAGCAGTCGTGGACTAGCGGGGAGCTCAGAACAGTTCTTC. It codes for CASSRGLAGSSEQFF.

This clonotype was seen ten or more times. The V and J genes are TRBV20-1 and TRBJ1-2, with TRBD1 identical over 12 bases. With 2 bases clipped from V and 6 bases from J, the junction kept 13 bases outside the gene matches. The CDR3 is 17 amino acids. Germline values: CDR1 DFQATT, CDR2 SNEGSKA (reference sequence). CDR3 in amino acids: CSARLGTGGGLLDGYTF. The CDR3 DNA sequence: TGCAGTGCTAGACTGGGGACAGGGGGCGGTTTATTGGATGGCTACACCTTC.

This clonotype was recorded many times. This chain joins TRBV6-1 and TRBJ1-5; maybe TRBD1 (5 bases). Germline V gives CDR1 MNHNS, CDR2 SASEGT. CDR3 length: 14 residues. The V and J ends lost 6 bases and 3 bases respectively, with 12 bases between them. The CDR3 here is CASRGTVPNQPQHF. CDR3 nucleotide sequence: TGTGCCAGCAGGGGGACGGTCCCCAATCAGCCCCAGCATTTT.

Comment on this clonotype: Relative to the germline gene, one junction end is altered; a read error may explain this. The rearrangement joins TRBV6-6 to TRBJ1-3; 7 positions match TRBD1. Germline V gives CDR1 MNHNY, CDR2 SVGAGI (reference sequence). This CDR3 has 15 amino acids. CDR3: CASSLQTGSGNTMYF. CDR3 in DNA: TGTGCCAGCAGTCTTCAGACAGGGTCCGGAAACACCATGTATTTT.